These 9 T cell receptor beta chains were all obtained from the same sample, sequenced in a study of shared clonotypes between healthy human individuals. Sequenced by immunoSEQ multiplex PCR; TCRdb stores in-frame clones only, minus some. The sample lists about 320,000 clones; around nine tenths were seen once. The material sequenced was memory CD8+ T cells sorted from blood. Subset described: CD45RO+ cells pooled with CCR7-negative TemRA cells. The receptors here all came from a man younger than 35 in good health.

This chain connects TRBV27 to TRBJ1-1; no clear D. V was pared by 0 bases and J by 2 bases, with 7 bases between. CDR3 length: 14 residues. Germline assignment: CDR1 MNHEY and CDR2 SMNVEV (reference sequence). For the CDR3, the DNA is TGTGCCAGCAGTTTATCCCTATTCAACACTGAAGCTTTCTTT. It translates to CASSLSLFNTEAFF.

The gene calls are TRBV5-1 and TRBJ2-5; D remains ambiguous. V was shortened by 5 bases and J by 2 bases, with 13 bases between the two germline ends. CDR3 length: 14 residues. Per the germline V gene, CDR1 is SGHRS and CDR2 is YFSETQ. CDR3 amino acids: CASSWSPKQETQYF. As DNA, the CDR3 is TGCGCCAGCAGTTGGTCTCCGAAGCAAGAGACCCAGTACTTC.

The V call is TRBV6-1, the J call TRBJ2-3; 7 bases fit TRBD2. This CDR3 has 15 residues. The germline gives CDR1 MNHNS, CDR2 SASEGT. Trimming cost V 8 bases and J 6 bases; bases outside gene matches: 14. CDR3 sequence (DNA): TGTGCCAGCCTTATAACGATAGCGGGTGGGGATACGCAGTATTTT. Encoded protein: CASLITIAGGDTQYF.

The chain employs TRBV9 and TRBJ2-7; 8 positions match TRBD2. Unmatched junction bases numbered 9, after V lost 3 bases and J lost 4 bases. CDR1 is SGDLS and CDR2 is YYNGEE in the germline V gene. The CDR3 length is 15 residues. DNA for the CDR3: TGTGCCAGCAGCGCCTCAGCGGGAGTGGATTACGAGCAGTACTTC. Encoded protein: CASSASAGVDYEQYF.

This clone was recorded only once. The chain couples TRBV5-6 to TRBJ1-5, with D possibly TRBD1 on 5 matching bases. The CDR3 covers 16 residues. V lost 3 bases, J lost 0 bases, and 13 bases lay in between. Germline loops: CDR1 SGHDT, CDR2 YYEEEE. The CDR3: CASSSRDDLSNQPQHF. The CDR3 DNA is TGTGCCAGCAGCTCACGGGACGACCTTAGCAATCAGCCCCAGCATTTT.

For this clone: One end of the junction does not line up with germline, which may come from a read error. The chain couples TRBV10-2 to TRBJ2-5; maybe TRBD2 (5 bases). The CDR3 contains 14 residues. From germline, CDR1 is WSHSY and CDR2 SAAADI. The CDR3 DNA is TGCGTCAGCAGTGACTACAGCTACCAAGAGACCCAGTACTTC. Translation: CVSSDYSYQETQYF.

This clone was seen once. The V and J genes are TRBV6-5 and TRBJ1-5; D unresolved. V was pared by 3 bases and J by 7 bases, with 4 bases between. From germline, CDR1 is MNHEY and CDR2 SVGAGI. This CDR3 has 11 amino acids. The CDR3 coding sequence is TGTGCCAGCAGTTATCCGCAGCCCCAGCATTTT. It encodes CASSYPQPQHF.

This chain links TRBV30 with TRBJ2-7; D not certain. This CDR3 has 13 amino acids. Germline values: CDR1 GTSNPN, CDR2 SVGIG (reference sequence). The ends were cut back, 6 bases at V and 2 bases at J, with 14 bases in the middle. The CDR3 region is CACWDGTTYEQYF. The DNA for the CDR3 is TGTGCCTGTTGGGATGGTACGACCTACGAGCAGTACTTC.

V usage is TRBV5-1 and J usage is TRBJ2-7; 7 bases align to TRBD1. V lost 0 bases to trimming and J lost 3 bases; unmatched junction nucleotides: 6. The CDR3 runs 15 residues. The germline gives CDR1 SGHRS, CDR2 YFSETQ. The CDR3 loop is CASSLEPGQHYEQYF. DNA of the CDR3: TGCGCCAGCAGCTTGGAGCCGGGACAGCACTACGAGCAGTACTTC.